This TCR beta chain was identified in a study of blood T cells in healthy people across ages. Study-wide results and caveats: Among long-lived donors, naive CD4+ cells were more numerous and diversity higher than in aged donors.

The study recruited healthy Caucasian donors from Russia who were aged about 6 to 90. This clonotype was observed a few times. Its antigen is not identified. Alongside a J-beta primer mix, a sample-barcoded 5' primer served in a second PCR lasting about 7 to 12 cycles. A template-switch adaptor containing 12 random nucleotides labeled each cDNA molecule. Using its own MiXCR run on the 5' RACE reads, TCRdb lists one record per CDR3 protein. Altogether around 1.1 million distinct CDR3 sequences are present, roughly two fifths being singletons, with the ten largest covering around 12%. The sequenced sample consisted of blood. This sequence originates from a man aged 18 to 29 in good health.

The CDR3 coding sequence is TGTGCCAGCAGTTACAGGCTTTCGAACTATGGCTACACCTTC. Encoded protein: CASSYRLSNYGYTF. The chain combines TRBV6-2 or TRBV6-3 with TRBJ1-2, with D hard to call. Germline V gene lookup returns CDR1 MNHEY and CDR2 SVGEGT. Deletions cut 2 bases from V and 2 bases from J, with 9 bases between. This CDR3 comprises 14 residues.